This T cell receptor beta chain was identified during a study of blood T cells in healthy people across ages. V was trimmed by 3 bases and J by 6 bases, leaving 12 bases between them. CDR1 and CDR2 from the germline V gene are SEHNR and FQNEAQ (reference sequence). The CDR3 loop spans 13 amino acids. Study observations and caveats: Both naive CD4+ cell counts and diversity were greater in long-lived donors than in aged donors. Roughly linear declines in TCR beta diversity per million T cells occurred with age.

A second 7 to 11 cycle PCR used barcoded and J-beta primers. A single record per CDR3 protein comes from TCRdb applying MiXCR to the 5' RACE reads. The sample contains 1.5 million to 2 million distinct CDR3 sequences, about two fifths of which appear only once. A word on this clonotype: Antigen unknown.

Sequenced: blood. The clonotype was recovered from a human donor in good health. This sequence joins TRBV7-9 and TRBJ2-7; D is perhaps TRBD2 (6 bases). The CDR3 DNA reads as TGTGCCAGCAGCTTTCCCTCGGAGGGCGAGCAGTACTTC. Its translation: CASSFPSEGEQYF.